This T cell receptor (beta chain) was captured by sequencing in a study of blood T cell repertoires in COVID-19. Study at large: Sites across the United States, Italy and Spain contributed samples from acute and convalescent COVID-19.

Per the original data handling: The assay estimated nucleated cells by amplifying reference gene primers. Measured with immunoSEQ multiplex PCR; TCRdb has only the in-frame clones, and not every one. V, J and clone size derive from that table, while D and trimming were established from the DNA sequence. Here the sample spans fewer than 60,000 clones, 88% being singletons. Germline V gene data show CDR1 as LNHDA and CDR2 as SQIVND (reference sequence). V was shortened by 4 bases and J by 4 bases, with 21 bases between the two germline ends. CDR3 length: 17 residues. The specimen was peripheral blood. The clonotype was recovered from a human donor with active COVID-19. The donor label of this sample is uncertain. The gene calls are TRBV19 and TRBJ2-3, with D perhaps matching TRBD2 (6 bases). The CDR3 reads CASSTYGGGAPPDTQYF. CDR3 nucleotides: TGTGCCAGTAGTACCTATGGTGGCGGGGCCCCCCCAGATACGCAGTATTTT.